Given below is one T cell receptor (beta chain) in context. This clone has a handful of counts. It lacks a known antigen. No base-level quality is on record; no much larger clone is a single base apart. The sample carries other DNA sequences with the same CDR3. The library was built by means of the immunoSEQ multiplex PCR assay. RNA was extracted from all samples and reverse transcribed into cDNA as template for TCR sequencing. SuperScript III was used to make first-strand cDNA, primed with a 2:1 mix of oligo-dT and random hexamers. Amplification bias was assessed with a synthetic immune receptor repertoire, and residual bias was removed computationally. The original methods were these. Raw reads were preprocessed for error removal, and CDR3 was defined according to IMGT conventions as running from the conserved cysteine to phenylalanine. Clonality was computed as 1 minus the Shannon entropy, with the entropy normalized by log2 of the number of productive unique TCRs. Whether each scalp clone was CD4 or CD8 was inferred by checking scalp TCRbeta sequences against the CD4 and CD8 repertoires from sorted blood. Imported from immuneACCESS, the table was reduced by TCRdb to in-frame sequences with V and J called. These copies leave out some clones; in studies compared against another copy, an unresolved V gene accounts for under half, and the cause of the remainder is not known. Clonal size and the V and J genes are those of that table, whereas D and trimming came from the DNA. The sample includes over 150,000 clones, with roughly 50% observed a single time. 10% to 12% of the sample belongs to the ten largest clones.

This record belongs to a study of CD8+ T cells in alopecia areata (dated by TCRdb to between 2017 and 2018). Turning to the overall study: Treated patients were enrolled in an open-label pilot trial of oral tofacitinib, 5 to 10 mg twice daily, for moderate-to-severe alopecia areata. In treated patients, disease severity was measured using the SALT score, which gives the percentage of scalp surface area affected. High-throughput TCRbeta sequencing was used to examine T cell clonal expansion in alopecia areata in both the C3H/HeJ mouse model and human patients. Tofacitinib was administered for 6 to 18 months, and 6 months of follow-up off drug were then conducted to assess delayed response and recurrence. immunoSEQ multiplex PCR using 35 Vbeta forward primers and 13 Jbeta reverse primers was used to amplify TCRbeta CDR3 regions. Scalp clonality was compared among normal scalp (n=4), patchy alopecia areata scalp (n=8), and alopecia totalis/universalis scalp (n=8). RNA was extracted with the PAXgene miRNA kit for fixed scalp, the miRNeasy kit for PBMCs, and the RNeasy kit for mouse skin. Patients on tofacitinib were biopsied at baseline and after 4 and 24 weeks of treatment, and several of the patients also had a later scalp biopsy. In humans, TCRbeta sequencing was performed on scalp tissue and on sorted CD4+ and CD8+ peripheral blood T cells from healthy controls and from patients with patchy or totalis/universalis alopecia areata.

A distance of 3 bases separates the germline ends of V and J, which lose 0 bases and 6 bases respectively. CDR1 and CDR2, looked up from the germline V gene, are SGDLS and YYNGEE. The cysteine opens and the phenylalanine closes a CDR3 of 12 amino acids. Kept here is only the CDR3 DNA, which spans 36 bases and is read in frame from base 1. Beyond this particular receptor, the publication reports: During tofacitinib treatment, many expanded lesional clones remained in scalp and blood, and this persistence may partly explain relapse after treatment is stopped. Scalp TCR repertoire analysis is complicated because resident alphabeta T cells in normal human skin are also sequenced, whereas mouse skin is dominated by gammadelta T cells. Because the treated cohort was small and had only one nonresponder, larger studies are needed to examine links between baseline CD8+ expansion and response. Compared with normal scalp, lesional scalp had higher clonality and more expanded CD8+ clones, particularly in alopecia totalis/universalis, a pattern that suggests antigenic drive. Tofacitinib significantly lowered scalp clonality and the number of expanded CD8+ clones among the top 100 scalp clones. Compared with mice, TCR sequences shared between patients were less clear, possibly partly because of HLA diversity across the patient population.

In light of the paper, this sample's time point label describes: around 22 weeks on oral tofacitinib. Reading the label with the study, this specimen's treatment or condition is: oral pan-JAK inhibitor, 5-10 mg twice daily. From alopecia areata patients, peripheral blood was collected along with lesional scalp punch biopsies. PBMCs were separated by density centrifugation and stained for CD3, CD4 and CD8, after which CD4+ and CD8+ T cells were sorted on a FACSAria. Recombination joined TRBV9 with TRBJ2-2; the D gene remains uncertain. Source: CD8+ T cells sorted from blood, taken at week 24, from a patient treated with tofacitinib. This clonotype was sampled from a human donor with alopecia areata. The DNA sequence reads TGTGCCAGCAGCGTAGGGTCCGGGGAGCTGTTTTTT. This sequence encodes CASSVGSGELFF.